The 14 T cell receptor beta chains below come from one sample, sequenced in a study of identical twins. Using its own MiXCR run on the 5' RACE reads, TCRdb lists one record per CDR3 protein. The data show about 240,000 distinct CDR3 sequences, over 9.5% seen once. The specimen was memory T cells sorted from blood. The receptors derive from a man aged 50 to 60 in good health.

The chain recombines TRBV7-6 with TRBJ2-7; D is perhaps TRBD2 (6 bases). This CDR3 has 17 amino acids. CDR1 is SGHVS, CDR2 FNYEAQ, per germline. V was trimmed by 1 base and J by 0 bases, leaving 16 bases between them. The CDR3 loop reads CASSLGGAGDPSYEQYF. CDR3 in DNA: TGTGCCAGCAGCTTAGGGGGAGCGGGCGACCCCTCCTACGAGCAGTACTTC.

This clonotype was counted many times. The CDR3 loop reads CASSFHGEKLFF. In DNA, the CDR3 is TGTGCCAGCAGCTTTCACGGAGAAAAACTGTTTTTT. The chain recombines TRBV7-9 with TRBJ1-4; D not resolved. The CDR3 runs to 12 residues. Germline CDR1 SEHNR, CDR2 FQNEAQ (reference sequence). V was cut by 3 bases and J by 8 bases, with 7 bases left in between.

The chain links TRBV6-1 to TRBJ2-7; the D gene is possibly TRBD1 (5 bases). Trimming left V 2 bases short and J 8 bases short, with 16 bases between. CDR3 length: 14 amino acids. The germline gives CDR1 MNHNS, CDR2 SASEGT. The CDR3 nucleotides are TGTGCCAGCAGTGAACAGGGCGGCCGTACGAAGCAGTACTTC. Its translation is CASSEQGGRTKQYF.

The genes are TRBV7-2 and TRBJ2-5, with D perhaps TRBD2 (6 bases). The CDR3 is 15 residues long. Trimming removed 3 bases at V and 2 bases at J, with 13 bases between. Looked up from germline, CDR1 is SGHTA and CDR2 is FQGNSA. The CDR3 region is CASSFQNLAQETQYF. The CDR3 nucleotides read TGTGCCAGCAGCTTTCAGAACCTAGCGCAAGAGACCCAGTACTTC.

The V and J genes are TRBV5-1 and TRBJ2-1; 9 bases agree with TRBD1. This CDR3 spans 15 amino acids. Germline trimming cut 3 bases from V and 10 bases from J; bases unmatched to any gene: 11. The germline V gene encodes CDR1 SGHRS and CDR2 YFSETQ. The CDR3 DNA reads TGCGCCAGCAGCTCCGCCCCGGGACAGGGTTGGGAGCAGTTCTTC. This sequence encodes CASSSAPGQGWEQFF.

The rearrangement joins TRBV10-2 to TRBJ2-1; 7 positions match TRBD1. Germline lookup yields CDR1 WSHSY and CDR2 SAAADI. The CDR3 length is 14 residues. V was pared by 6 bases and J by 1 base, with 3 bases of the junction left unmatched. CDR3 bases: TGCGCCAGCAGAAACAGGGGATCCTACAATGAGCAGTTCTTC. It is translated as CASRNRGSYNEQFF.

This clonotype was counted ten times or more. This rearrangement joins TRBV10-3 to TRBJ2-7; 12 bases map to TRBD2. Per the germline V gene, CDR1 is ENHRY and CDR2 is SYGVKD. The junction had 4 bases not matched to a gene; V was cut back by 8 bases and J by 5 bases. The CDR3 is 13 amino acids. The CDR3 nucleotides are TGTGCCATCGCGACTAGCGGGAGCCACGAGCAGTACTTC. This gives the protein CAIATSGSHEQYF.

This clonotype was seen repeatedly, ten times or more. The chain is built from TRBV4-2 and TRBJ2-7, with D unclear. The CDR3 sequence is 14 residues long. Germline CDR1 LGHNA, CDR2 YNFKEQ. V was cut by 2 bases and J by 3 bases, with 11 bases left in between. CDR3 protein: CASSQPILGYEQYF. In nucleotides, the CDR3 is TGTGCCAGCAGCCAACCTATTTTGGGCTACGAGCAGTACTTC.

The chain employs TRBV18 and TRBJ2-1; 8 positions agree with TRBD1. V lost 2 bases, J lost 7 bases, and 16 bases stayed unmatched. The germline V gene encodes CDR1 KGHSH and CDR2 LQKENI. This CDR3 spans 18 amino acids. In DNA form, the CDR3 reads TGTGCCAGCTCACCAACTTCCCCAGGGGGCCTAAGTCGGAATGAGCAGTTCTTC. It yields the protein CASSPTSPGGLSRNEQFF.

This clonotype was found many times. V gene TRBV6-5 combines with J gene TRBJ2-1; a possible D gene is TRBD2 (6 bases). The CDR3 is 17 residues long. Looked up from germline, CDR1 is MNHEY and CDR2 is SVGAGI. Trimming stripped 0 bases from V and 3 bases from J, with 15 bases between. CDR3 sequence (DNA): TGTGCCAGCAGTTACTCAGGGTTAGCGGACCTCTACAATGAGCAGTTCTTC. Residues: CASSYSGLADLYNEQFF.

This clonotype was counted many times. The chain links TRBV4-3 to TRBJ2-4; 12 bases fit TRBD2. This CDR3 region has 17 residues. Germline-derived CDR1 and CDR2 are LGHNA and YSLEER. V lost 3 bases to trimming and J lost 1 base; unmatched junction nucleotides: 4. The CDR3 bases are TGCGCCAGCAGCCAGCTAGCGGGGGGGCCGGCCAAAAACATTCAGTACTTC. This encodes CASSQLAGGPAKNIQYF.

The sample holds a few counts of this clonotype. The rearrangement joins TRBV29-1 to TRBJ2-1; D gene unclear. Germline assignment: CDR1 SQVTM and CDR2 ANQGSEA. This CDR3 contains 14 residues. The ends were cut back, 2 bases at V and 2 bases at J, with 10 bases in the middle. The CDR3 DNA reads TGCAGCGTTGAAACTTGGGCAACCTACAATGAGCAGTTCTTC. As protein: CSVETWATYNEQFF.

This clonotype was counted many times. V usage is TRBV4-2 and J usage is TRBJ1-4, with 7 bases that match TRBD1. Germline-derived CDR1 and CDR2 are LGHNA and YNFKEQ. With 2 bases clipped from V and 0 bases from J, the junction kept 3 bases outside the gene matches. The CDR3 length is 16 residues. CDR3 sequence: CASSQFGTATNEKLFF. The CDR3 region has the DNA TGTGCCAGCAGCCAATTTGGGACAGCAACTAATGAAAAACTGTTTTTT.

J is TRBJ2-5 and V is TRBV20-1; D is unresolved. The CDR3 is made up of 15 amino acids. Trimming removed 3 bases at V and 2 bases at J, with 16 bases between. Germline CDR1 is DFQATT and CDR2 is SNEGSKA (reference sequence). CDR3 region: CSASPPLRHQETQYF. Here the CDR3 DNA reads TGCAGTGCTAGTCCGCCCCTGCGGCATCAAGAGACCCAGTACTTC.